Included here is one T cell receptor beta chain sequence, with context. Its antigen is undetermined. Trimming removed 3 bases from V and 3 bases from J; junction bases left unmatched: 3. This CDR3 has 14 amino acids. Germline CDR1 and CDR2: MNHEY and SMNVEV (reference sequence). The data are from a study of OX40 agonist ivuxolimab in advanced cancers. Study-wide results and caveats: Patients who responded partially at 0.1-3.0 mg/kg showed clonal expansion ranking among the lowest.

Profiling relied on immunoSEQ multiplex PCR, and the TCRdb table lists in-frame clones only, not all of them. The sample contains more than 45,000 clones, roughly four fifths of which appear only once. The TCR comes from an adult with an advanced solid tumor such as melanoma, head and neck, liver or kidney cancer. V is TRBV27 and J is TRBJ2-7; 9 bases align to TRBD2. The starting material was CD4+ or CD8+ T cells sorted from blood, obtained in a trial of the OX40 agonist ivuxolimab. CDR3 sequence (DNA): TGTGCCAGCAGTTTTCTAGCGGGGAACTACGAGCAGTACTTC. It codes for CASSFLAGNYEQYF.